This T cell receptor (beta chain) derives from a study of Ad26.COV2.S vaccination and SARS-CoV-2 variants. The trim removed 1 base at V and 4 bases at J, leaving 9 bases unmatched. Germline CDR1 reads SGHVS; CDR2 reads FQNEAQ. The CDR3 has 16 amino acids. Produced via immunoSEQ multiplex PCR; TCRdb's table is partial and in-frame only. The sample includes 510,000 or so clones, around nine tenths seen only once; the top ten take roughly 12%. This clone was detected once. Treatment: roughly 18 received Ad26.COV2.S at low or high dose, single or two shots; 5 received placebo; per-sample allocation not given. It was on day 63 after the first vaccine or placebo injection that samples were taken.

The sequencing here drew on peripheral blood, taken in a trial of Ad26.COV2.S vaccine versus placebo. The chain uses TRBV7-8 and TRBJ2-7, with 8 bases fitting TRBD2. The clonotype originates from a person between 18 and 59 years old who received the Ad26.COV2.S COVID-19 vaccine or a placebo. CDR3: CASSLGGGLVLYEQYF. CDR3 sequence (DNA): TGTGCCAGCAGCTTAGGGGGGGGACTAGTTTTATACGAGCAGTACTTC.